The 27 T cell receptor beta chains listed next were all sequenced from one sample in a study of shared clonotypes between healthy human individuals. Sequenced by immunoSEQ multiplex PCR; TCRdb stores in-frame clones only, minus some. The top ten clones hold 10% of a sample with 190,000 or so clones, 66% of them seen once. Material: memory CD4+ T cells sorted from blood. The subset was: CD45RA-negative fraction. The receptor set was obtained from a young man in good health.

In its sample, this clone was seen a few times. J is TRBJ2-3 and V is TRBV7-2; 9 nucleotides agree with TRBD2. CDR1 and CDR2 from the germline V gene are SGHTA and FQGNSA. The CDR3 is made up of 17 amino acids. V shed 5 bases, J shed 8 bases, and the junction held 17 bases outside the gene matches. CDR3 sequence: CASSLGALAGRSGTQYF. Here the CDR3 DNA reads TGTGCCAGCAGCCTAGGGGCCCTAGCGGGGAGATCGGGTACGCAGTATTTT.

This sequence joins TRBV11-2 and TRBJ2-3; unclear D gene. Per the germline V gene, CDR1 is SGHAT and CDR2 is FQNNGV. The CDR3 extends over 11 amino acids. V was clipped by 8 bases and J by 5 bases, with 8 bases between them. In DNA, the CDR3 is TGTGCCAGCTCCCTCCGAGATACGCAGTATTTT. This gives the protein CASSLRDTQYF.

The table lists this clone with many counts. The chain carries TRBV27 and TRBJ1-2; 9 bases map to TRBD1. This CDR3 comprises 16 residues. After removal of 5 bases from V and 7 bases from J, the junction contained 14 bases not matched to a gene. Germline lookup yields CDR1 MNHEY and CDR2 SMNVEV (reference sequence). DNA of the CDR3: TGTGCCAGCAGTCCCAATCATGGGACAGGGTTTTTTGGCTACACCTTC. Residues: CASSPNHGTGFFGYTF.

This rearrangement joins TRBV21-1 to TRBJ1-5; the D call TRBD1 from the table was never checked on the DNA. TRBV21-1 is a pseudogene segment. The CDR3 totals 15 residues. In DNA, the CDR3 is TGTGCCAGCAGCTGGCGACAGGGCAGCAATCAGCCCCAGCATTTT. Its protein is CASSWRQGSNQPQHF.

V is TRBV7-7 and J is TRBJ2-7; D is possibly TRBD2 (5 bases). Per germline, CDR1 SSHAT and CDR2 FNYEAQ (reference sequence). The CDR3 contains 14 residues. The V and J ends lost 5 bases and 1 base respectively, with 12 bases between them. The CDR3 reads CASSEGPQSYEQYF. The CDR3 DNA reads TGTGCCAGCAGCGAGGGTCCGCAATCCTACGAGCAGTACTTC.

The chain couples TRBV6-5 to TRBJ1-2; possible D gene TRBD1, 6 bases. The V gene lost 6 bases and the J gene lost 3 bases, with 17 bases spanning the gap. Germline loops: CDR1 MNHEY, CDR2 SVGAGI. The CDR3 length is 15 residues. In DNA form, the CDR3 reads TGTGCCAGCAGCGATGAGGGACAAGGGGACTATGGCTACACCTTC. Residues: CASSDEGQGDYGYTF.

The chain links TRBV27 to TRBJ1-2; 8 nucleotides line up with TRBD1. Germline V CDR1 and CDR2: MNHEY, SMNVEV (reference sequence). The CDR3 totals 15 residues. J gave up 8 bases and V 3 bases, and 11 bases lay outside the gene matches. The CDR3 coding sequence is TGTGCCAGCAGTTTGGTTGCAGGGGGCCAAATCGGCTACACCTTC. The encoded protein is CASSLVAGGQIGYTF.

This sequence joins TRBV29-1 and TRBJ2-3; 12 nucleotides agree with TRBD2. From germline, CDR1 is SQVTM and CDR2 ANQGSEA. The CDR3 is made up of 15 amino acids. V lost 6 bases, J lost 9 bases, and 13 bases stayed unmatched. As DNA, the CDR3 is TGCAGCGTCCAAATGACTAGCGGGAGAAGGGGGACGCAGTATTTT. It is translated as CSVQMTSGRRGTQYF.

The chain combines TRBV29-1 with TRBJ1-1; perhaps TRBD1 as D (6 bases). Germline lookup yields CDR1 SQVTM and CDR2 ANQGSEA. The CDR3 totals 13 residues. V shed 1 base and J shed 5 bases, with 11 bases lying between them. CDR3 in amino acids: CSVEVSRGTEAFF. CDR3 DNA: TGCAGCGTTGAAGTAAGCAGGGGAACTGAAGCTTTCTTT. Complete variable domain (other parts from reference TRBV29-1 and TRBJ1-1): SAVISQKPSRDICQRGTSLTIQCQVDSQVTMMFWYRQQPGQSLTLIATANQGSEATYESGFVIDKFPISRPNLTFSTLTVSNMSPEDSSIYLCSVEVSRGTEAFFGQGTRLTVV.

The chain links TRBV30 to TRBJ2-7; no definite D call. V lost 2 bases, J lost 6 bases, and 14 bases lay in between. The CDR3 contains 13 residues. Germline CDR1 and CDR2: GTSNPN and SVGIG (reference sequence). This chain's CDR3 is CAWSYLTHGEQYF. CDR3 bases: TGTGCCTGGAGTTATTTGACCCATGGCGAGCAGTACTTC.

The V call is TRBV27, the J call TRBJ1-1; 9 bases are a match to TRBD1. This CDR3 spans 17 amino acids. V was pared by 8 bases and J by 4 bases, with 17 bases of the junction left unmatched. CDR1 and CDR2 from the germline V gene are MNHEY and SMNVEV (reference sequence). As DNA, the CDR3 is TGTGCCAGCCCTAGAGGTTGGAACCGGGACAGGGCCACTGAAGCTTTCTTT. Translated: CASPRGWNRDRATEAFF.

The chain recombines TRBV5-1 with TRBJ2-2; D remains ambiguous. Germline loops: CDR1 SGHRS, CDR2 YFSETQ. CDR3 size: 15 residues. V lost 0 bases and J lost 3, with 9 bases in between. The CDR3 sequence is CASSLGFGDTGELFF. The CDR3, as DNA: TGCGCCAGCAGCTTGGGGTTTGGGGACACCGGGGAGCTGTTTTTT.

The genes are TRBV5-6 and TRBJ1-5, with D perhaps matching TRBD1 (5 bases). Trimming took off 1 base at V and 3 bases at J, with 8 bases between the two ends. From germline, CDR1 is SGHDT and CDR2 YYEEEE. The CDR3 has 14 residues. CDR3 sequence reads: CASSLQGVNQPQHF. Written as DNA, the CDR3 is TGTGCCAGCAGCTTGCAGGGCGTCAATCAGCCCCAGCATTTT.

The chain carries TRBV2 and TRBJ2-2, with 8 bases fitting TRBD2. The trim removed 7 bases at V and 0 bases at J, leaving 4 bases unmatched. This CDR3 contains 15 residues. In germline, CDR1 is SNHLY, CDR2 FYNNEI. Here the CDR3 reads CASKELAANTGELFF. As DNA, the CDR3 is TGTGCCAGCAAGGAACTAGCGGCGAACACCGGGGAGCTGTTTTTT. The full variable domain, completed using reference TRBV2 and TRBJ2-2, is EPEVTQTPSHQVTQMGQEVILRCVPISNHLYFYWYRQILGQKVEFLVSFYNNEISEKSEIFDDQFSVERPDGSNFTLKIRSTKLEDSAMYFCASKELAANTGELFFGEGSRLTVL.

The chain is built from TRBV7-8 and TRBJ2-7; 7 nucleotides agree with TRBD1. The J segment lost 6 bases and the V segment lost 4 bases, leaving 3 bases of the junction unmatched. CDR1 and CDR2 from the germline V gene are SGHVS and FQNEAQ. The CDR3 contains 12 residues. CDR3 residues: CASSSPGGEQYF. The CDR3 DNA is TGTGCCAGCAGCTCCCCAGGGGGCGAGCAGTACTTC.

The chain employs TRBV5-6 and TRBJ2-2, with 14 bases identical to TRBD2. CDR3 size: 16 residues. Looked up from germline, CDR1 is SGHDT and CDR2 is YYEEEE. The junction had 3 bases not matched to a gene; V was cut back by 4 bases and J by 4 bases. As DNA, the CDR3 is TGTGCCAGCAGCACCGGACTAGCGGGAGGCACCGGGGAGCTGTTTTTT. Translation gives CASSTGLAGGTGELFF.

The chain uses TRBV28 and TRBJ2-7; perhaps TRBD1 as D (5 bases). Trimming took off 7 bases at V and 3 bases at J, with 19 bases between the two ends. The germline CDR1 and CDR2 sequences are MDHEN and SYDVKM. CDR3 length equals 15 residues. DNA for the CDR3: TGTGCCAGCATAAGACAGACCCCAGGGAACTACGAGCAGTACTTC. The encoded protein is CASIRQTPGNYEQYF. Complete variable domain (other parts from reference TRBV28 and TRBJ2-7): DVKVTQSSRYLVKRTGEKVFLECVQDMDHENMFWYRQDPGLGLRLIYFSYDVKMKEKGDIPEGYSVSREKKERFSLILESASTNQTSMYLCASIRQTPGNYEQYFGPGTRLTVT.

The chain's CDR3 is CASSGDHTGGRGYTF. The CDR3 nucleotides are TGTGCCAGCAGCGGAGACCACACAGGGGGACGTGGCTACACCTTC. The chain employs TRBV25-1 and TRBJ1-2, with 8 bases that match TRBD1. This CDR3 contains 15 residues. CDR1 is MGHDK and CDR2 is SYGVNS in the germline V gene. V lost 6 bases to trimming and J lost 7 bases; unmatched junction nucleotides: 13.

This rearrangement joins TRBV10-1 to TRBJ2-5; D remains unclear. In germline, CDR1 is WNHNN, CDR2 SYGVQD (reference sequence). Trimming stripped 2 bases from V and 4 bases from J, with 11 bases between. This CDR3 region has 14 residues. The CDR3 here is CASSEVGVPETQYF. The CDR3, as DNA: TGCGCCAGCAGTGAGGTTGGGGTCCCAGAGACCCAGTACTTC.

The CDR3 DNA follows: TGTGCCACCTTAGCGGGAGGGCCGGGTTTGGAGACCCAGTACTTC. Its translation: CATLAGGPGLETQYF. This sequence joins TRBV28 and TRBJ2-5; 11 bases fit TRBD2. Germline CDR1 and CDR2: MDHEN and SYDVKM. The CDR3 sequence is 15 residues long. The V and J ends lost 10 bases and 5 bases, in that order; junction bases with no gene match: 12.

The chain recombines TRBV14 with TRBJ1-1; tentative D call: TRBD1 (5 bases). The V end was cut by 2 bases, the J end by 6 bases, with 16 bases between. The CDR3 has 15 residues. Per the germline V gene, CDR1 is SGHDN and CDR2 is FVKESK. The CDR3 nucleotides read TGTGCCAGCAGCCAAAGGGGCGCCGGGACGTCTGAAGCTTTCTTT. Translation gives CASSQRGAGTSEAFF. Supplemented by reference TRBV14 and TRBJ1-1, the full variable domain reads EAGVTQFPSHSVIEKGQTVTLRCDPISGHDNLYWYRRVMGKEIKFLLHFVKESKQDESGMPNNRFLAERTGGTYSTLKVQPAELEDSGVYFCASSQRGAGTSEAFFGQGTRLTVV.

On this clone itself: A read error may produce the germline difference seen at one junction end. V is TRBV7-7 and J is TRBJ2-7; 9 bases agree with TRBD2. The V gene's germline CDR1 is SSHAT and CDR2 FNYEAQ (reference sequence). This CDR3 contains 18 residues. The CDR3 region has the DNA TGTGCTAGCAGCCCTCGCCTGACTAGCGGATCAAACTCCTACGAGCAGTACTTC. It specifies CASSPRLTSGSNSYEQYF.

The CDR3 nucleotides read TGTGCCAGCAGCTTAGACCTTATGAACACCGGGGAGCTGTTTTTT. It translates to CASSLDLMNTGELFF. The chain employs TRBV7-9 and TRBJ2-2; no clear D. Trimming took off 1 base at V and 1 base at J, with 7 bases between the two ends. The CDR3 is 15 amino acids. The germline gives CDR1 SEHNR, CDR2 FQNEAQ (reference sequence).

This clone showed up just once. The gene calls are TRBV7-6 and TRBJ1-1; possibly TRBD1 for D (5 bases). The CDR3 length is 13 residues. CDR1 is SGHVS, CDR2 FNYEAQ, per germline. V was trimmed by 2 bases and J by 9 bases, leaving 13 bases between them. The CDR3 loop is CASSLSQGSKAFF. The CDR3 bases are TGTGCCAGCAGCTTATCGCAGGGTTCCAAAGCTTTCTTT.

The chain employs TRBV19 and TRBJ2-2; 7 bases line up with TRBD2. The CDR3 is 14 residues long. Germline V gene lookup returns CDR1 LNHDA and CDR2 SQIVND (reference sequence). Trimming cost V 7 bases and J 6 bases; bases outside gene matches: 8. The CDR3 loop is CASKASGFPGELFF. The CDR3, as DNA: TGTGCCAGTAAAGCTAGCGGTTTTCCCGGGGAGCTGTTTTTT. The entire variable domain, with the rest obtained from reference TRBV19 and TRBJ2-2, is as follows: DGGITQSPKYLFRKEGQNVTLSCEQNLNHDAMYWYRQDPGQGLRLIYYSQIVNDFQKGDIAEGYSVSREKKESFPLTVTSAQKNPTAFYLCASKASGFPGELFFGEGSRLTVL.

This chain uses TRBV6-6 with TRBJ1-1; tentative D call: TRBD1 (5 bases). This CDR3 has 14 amino acids. Germline V gene sequence: CDR1 MNHNY, CDR2 SVGAGI (reference sequence). V gave up 5 bases and J gave up 1 base, with 11 bases separating them. The CDR3 spells CASSQGTGNTEAFF. CDR3 sequence (DNA): TGTGCCAGCAGTCAAGGGACGGGGAACACTGAAGCTTTCTTT.

The gene calls are TRBV27 and TRBJ1-5, with 10 bases matching TRBD1. Trimming at V came to 6 bases and at J to 5 bases, leaving 7 bases not matched to a gene. The CDR3 covers 15 residues. Germline CDR1 is MNHEY and CDR2 is SMNVEV (reference sequence). CDR3 sequence (DNA): TGTGCCAGCAGGGGATCGACAGGGGGCGATCAGCCCCAGCATTTT. Translating gives CASRGSTGGDQPQHF.